The 15 T cell receptor beta chains below were found in one sample sequenced in a study of cytomegalovirus exposure and HLA in healthy donors. PCR was performed using 60 Vbeta and 13 Jbeta primers. The method was immunoSEQ multiplex PCR; TCRdb's version includes in-frame clones alone and lacks a portion of them. The sample shows 90,000 to 120,000 clones, roughly 85% of them seen only once. Sequencing input: PBMCs. These receptors originate from a woman aged 40 to 50 in good health and CMV-seronegative.

A remark on this clone: Likely a read error: the CDR3 ends without its conserved phenylalanine or tryptophan. The V call is TRBV7-7, the J call TRBJ2-7, with D perhaps matching TRBD1 (6 bases). The CDR3 loop spans 13 amino acids. V gave up 5 bases and J gave up 3 bases, with 11 bases separating them. Germline V CDR1 and CDR2: SSHAT, FNYEAQ (reference sequence). CDR3 sequence (DNA): TGTGCCAGCAGCCCGGGCAGGGGCTACGAGCAGTACCTC. Protein product: CASSPGRGYEQYL.

The V call is TRBV2, the J call TRBJ2-5; 10 bases are a match to TRBD2. CDR1 and CDR2 (germline): SNHLY, FYNNEI. There are 13 residues in the CDR3. The trim removed 3 bases at V and 5 bases at J, leaving 0 bases unmatched. Here the CDR3 DNA reads TGTGCCAGCAGTGAGGGACTAGCGGAGACCCAGTACTTC. Its protein product is CASSEGLAETQYF.

The J gene is TRBJ1-5, the V gene TRBV7-2; D possibly corresponds to TRBD1 (6 bases). Looked up from germline, CDR1 is SGHTA and CDR2 is FQGNSA. V was trimmed by 1 base and J by 2 bases, leaving 12 bases between them. The CDR3 consists of 16 residues. CDR3 protein: CASSLEPRGGNQPQHF. In DNA, the CDR3 is TGTGCCAGCAGCTTAGAGCCCAGGGGTGGCAATCAGCCCCAGCATTTT.

The chain links TRBV7-2 to TRBJ1-1, with a weak D call TRBD1 (5 bases). V lost 2 bases to trimming and J lost 2 bases, with 15 bases between them. This CDR3 has 16 amino acids. From germline, CDR1 is SGHTA and CDR2 FQGNSA. CDR3 amino acids: CASSLMPGGINTEAFF. CDR3 DNA sequence: TGTGCCAGCAGCTTAATGCCCGGGGGAATAAACACTGAAGCTTTCTTT.

This clone was detected only once. V usage is TRBV9 and J usage is TRBJ1-1; D unclear. Per the germline V gene, CDR1 is SGDLS and CDR2 is YYNGEE. Trimming pared 0 bases from V and 0 bases from J, leaving 6 bases between. CDR3 size: 14 residues. CDR3 amino acids: CASSVDPVNTEAFF. The CDR3 DNA is TGTGCCAGCAGCGTAGACCCGGTGAACACTGAAGCTTTCTTT.

The chain recombines TRBV7-2 with TRBJ2-5; D may be TRBD1 (5 bases). CDR1 is SGHTA, CDR2 FQGNSA, per germline. Trimming cost V 5 bases and J 3 bases, with 10 bases left between them. The length of the CDR3 is 13 residues. The CDR3 DNA reads as TGTGCCAGCAGCGAACAGGTTAAAGAGACCCAGTACTTC. This encodes CASSEQVKETQYF.

The V and J genes are TRBV7-6 and TRBJ2-7; D is possibly TRBD2 (7 bases). Germline CDR1 SGHVS, CDR2 FNYEAQ. V lost 2 bases, J lost 8 bases, and 16 bases lay in between. CDR3 length equals 14 residues. CDR3 sequence reads: CASSLSSRGAQQYF. The CDR3 DNA follows: TGTGCCAGCAGCTTATCAAGTCGGGGGGCCCAGCAGTACTTC.

This chain joins TRBV5-4 and TRBJ2-2; perhaps TRBD2 as D (5 bases). V lost 0 bases to trimming and J lost 6 bases, with 6 bases between them. The CDR3 sequence is 13 residues long. Germline loops: CDR1 SGHNT, CDR2 YYREEE (reference sequence). The CDR3 protein is CASSLELAGELFF. The DNA of the CDR3 is TGTGCCAGCAGCTTGGAACTAGCCGGGGAGCTGTTTTTT.

V gene TRBV7-8 combines with J gene TRBJ2-3; 8 bases map to TRBD2. Germline CDR1 and CDR2: SGHVS and FQNEAQ. Unmatched junction bases numbered 6, after V lost 5 bases and J lost 5 bases. The CDR3 has 14 amino acids. CDR3 nucleotides: TGTGCCAGCAGCGTTGTGCGGGGGGTAGATACGCAGTATTTT. This translates into CASSVVRGVDTQYF.

CDR3 sequence reads: CASSSRTGSRKLFF. As DNA, the CDR3 is TGTGCCAGCAGTTCCAGGACAGGATCGCGAAAACTGTTTTTT. The chain carries TRBV6-5 and TRBJ1-4, with TRBD1 matching 7 bases. The CDR3 is made up of 14 amino acids. The germline V gene has CDR1 MNHEY and CDR2 SVGAGI. J gave up 10 bases and V 4 bases, and 9 bases lay outside the gene matches.

V gene TRBV30 combines with J gene TRBJ1-5, with TRBD1 matching 8 bases. J gave up 5 bases and V 2 bases, and 2 bases lay outside the gene matches. Germline CDR1 reads GTSNPN; CDR2 reads SVGIG (reference sequence). The CDR3 loop spans 13 amino acids. The CDR3 here is CAWSKQGDQPQHF. CDR3 DNA: TGTGCCTGGAGTAAACAGGGGGATCAGCCCCAGCATTTT.

V gene TRBV30 combines with J gene TRBJ1-6, with a tentative D call TRBD1 (5 bases). The V end lost 5 bases, the J end lost 0 bases, and 14 bases lay between the germline ends. Germline V gene data show CDR1 as GTSNPN and CDR2 as SVGIG (reference sequence). CDR3 size: 16 residues. The CDR3 loop reads CAWGGVRSSYNSPLHF. The CDR3 bases are TGTGCCTGGGGGGGGGTGCGAAGCTCCTATAATTCACCCCTCCACTTT.

This chain uses TRBV28 with TRBJ1-4; TRBD1 is a possible D gene (6 bases). Trimming took off 7 bases at V and 8 bases at J, with 14 bases between the two ends. The CDR3 contains 13 residues. Germline V gene data show CDR1 as MDHEN and CDR2 as SYDVKM. This CDR3 is CASTGGLWEKLFF. DNA of the CDR3: TGTGCCAGCACGGGGGGGCTTTGGGAAAAACTGTTTTTT.

This chain connects TRBV4-3 to TRBJ1-6, with D possibly matching TRBD1 (6 bases). Trimming took off 0 bases at V and 10 bases at J, with 16 bases between the two ends. The length of the CDR3 is 16 residues. The germline gives CDR1 LGHNA, CDR2 YSLEER. CDR3 loop: CASSQDRSGVGSPLHF. The DNA of the CDR3 is TGCGCCAGCAGCCAAGATAGGTCAGGGGTTGGATCACCCCTCCACTTT.

This clone has only a few counts. The CDR3 spells CASSQQGMNTEAFF. The CDR3 DNA reads TGTGCCAGCAGTCAACAGGGCATGAACACTGAAGCTTTCTTT. The V call is TRBV25-1, the J call TRBJ1-1, with D perhaps matching TRBD1 (6 bases). This CDR3 contains 14 residues. V dropped 5 bases and J dropped 0 bases, with 10 bases sitting between them. Germline-derived CDR1 and CDR2 are MGHDK and SYGVNS.